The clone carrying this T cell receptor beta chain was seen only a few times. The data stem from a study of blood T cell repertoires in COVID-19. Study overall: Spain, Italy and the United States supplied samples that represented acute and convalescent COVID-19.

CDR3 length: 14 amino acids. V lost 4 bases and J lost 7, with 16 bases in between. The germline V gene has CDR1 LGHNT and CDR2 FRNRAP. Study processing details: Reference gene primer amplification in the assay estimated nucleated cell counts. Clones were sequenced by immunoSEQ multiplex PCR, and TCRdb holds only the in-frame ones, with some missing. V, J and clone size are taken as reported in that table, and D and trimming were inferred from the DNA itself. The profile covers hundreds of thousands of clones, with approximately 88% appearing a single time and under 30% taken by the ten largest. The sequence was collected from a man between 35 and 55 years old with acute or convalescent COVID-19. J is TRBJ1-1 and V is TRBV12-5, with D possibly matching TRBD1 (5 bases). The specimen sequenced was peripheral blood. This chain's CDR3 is CASGSGLGGGEAFF. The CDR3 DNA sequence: TGTGCTAGTGGTTCGGGACTCGGTGGAGGTGAAGCTTTCTTT.